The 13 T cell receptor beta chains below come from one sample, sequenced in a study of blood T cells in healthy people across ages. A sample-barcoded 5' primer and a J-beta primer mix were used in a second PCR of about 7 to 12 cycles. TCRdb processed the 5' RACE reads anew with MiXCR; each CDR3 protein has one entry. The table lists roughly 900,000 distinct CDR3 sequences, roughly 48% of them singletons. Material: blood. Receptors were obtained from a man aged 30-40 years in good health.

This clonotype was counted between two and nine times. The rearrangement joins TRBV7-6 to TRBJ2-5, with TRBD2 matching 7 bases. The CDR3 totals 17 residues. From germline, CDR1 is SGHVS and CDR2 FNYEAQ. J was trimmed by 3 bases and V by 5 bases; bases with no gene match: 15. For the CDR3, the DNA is TGTGCCAGCAGCCCAGGCTTTTACGGGGGGTTTAAAGAGACCCAGTACTTC. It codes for CASSPGFYGGFKETQYF.

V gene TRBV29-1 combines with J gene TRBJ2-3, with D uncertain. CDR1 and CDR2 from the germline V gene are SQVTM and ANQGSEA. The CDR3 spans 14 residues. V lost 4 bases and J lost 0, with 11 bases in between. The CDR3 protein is CSVGGGRSTDTQYF. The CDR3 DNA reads TGCAGCGTTGGAGGCGGCCGCAGCACAGATACGCAGTATTTT.

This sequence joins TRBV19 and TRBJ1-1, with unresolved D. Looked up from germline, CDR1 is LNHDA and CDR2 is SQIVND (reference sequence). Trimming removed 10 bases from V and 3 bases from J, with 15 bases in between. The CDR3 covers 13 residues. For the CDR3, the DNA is TGTGCCACCAGACCAGGCGGTTACACTGAAGCTTTCTTT. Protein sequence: CATRPGGYTEAFF. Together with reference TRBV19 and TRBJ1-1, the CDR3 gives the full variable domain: DGGITQSPKYLFRKEGQNVTLSCEQNLNHDAMYWYRQDPGQGLRLIYYSQIVNDFQKGDIAEGYSVSREKKESFPLTVTSAQKNPTAFYLCATRPGGYTEAFFGQGTRLTVV.

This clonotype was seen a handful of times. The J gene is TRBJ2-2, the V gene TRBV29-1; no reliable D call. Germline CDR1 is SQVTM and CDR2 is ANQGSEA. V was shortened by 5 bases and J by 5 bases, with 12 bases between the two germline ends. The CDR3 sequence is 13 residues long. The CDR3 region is CSVREVLTGELFF. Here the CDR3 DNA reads TGCAGCGTTCGAGAGGTGTTGACCGGGGAGCTGTTTTTT.

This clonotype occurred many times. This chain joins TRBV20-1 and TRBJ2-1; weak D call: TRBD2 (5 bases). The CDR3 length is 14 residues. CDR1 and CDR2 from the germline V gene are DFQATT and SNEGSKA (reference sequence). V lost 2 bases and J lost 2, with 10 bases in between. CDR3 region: CSARRAGAYNEQFF. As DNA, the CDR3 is TGCAGTGCTAGAAGGGCGGGTGCCTACAATGAGCAGTTCTTC.

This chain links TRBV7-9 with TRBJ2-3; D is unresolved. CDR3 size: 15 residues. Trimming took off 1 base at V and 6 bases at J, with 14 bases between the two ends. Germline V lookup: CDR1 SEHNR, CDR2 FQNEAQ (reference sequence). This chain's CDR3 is CASSLVSPQWDTQYF. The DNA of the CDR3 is TGTGCCAGCAGCTTAGTGAGTCCCCAGTGGGATACGCAGTATTTT.

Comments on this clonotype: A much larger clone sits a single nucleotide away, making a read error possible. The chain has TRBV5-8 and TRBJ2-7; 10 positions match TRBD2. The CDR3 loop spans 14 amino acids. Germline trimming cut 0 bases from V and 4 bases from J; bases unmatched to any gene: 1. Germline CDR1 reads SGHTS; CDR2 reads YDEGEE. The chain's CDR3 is CASSLALAGYEQYF. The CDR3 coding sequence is TGTGCCAGCAGCTTGGCACTAGCGGGGTACGAGCAGTACTTC. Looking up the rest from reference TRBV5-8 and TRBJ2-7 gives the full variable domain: EAGVTQSPTHLIKTRGQQATLRCSPISGHTSVYWYQQALGLGLQFLLWYDEGEERNRGNFPPRFSGRQFPNYSSELNVNALELEDSALYLCASSLALAGYEQYFGPGTRLTVT.

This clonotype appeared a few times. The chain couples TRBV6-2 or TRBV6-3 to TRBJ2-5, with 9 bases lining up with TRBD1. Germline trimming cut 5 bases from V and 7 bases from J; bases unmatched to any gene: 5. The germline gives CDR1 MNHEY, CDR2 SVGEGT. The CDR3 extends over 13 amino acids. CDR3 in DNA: TGTGCCAGCAGTGCCGGGACAGGGTCGACCCAGTACTTC. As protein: CASSAGTGSTQYF.

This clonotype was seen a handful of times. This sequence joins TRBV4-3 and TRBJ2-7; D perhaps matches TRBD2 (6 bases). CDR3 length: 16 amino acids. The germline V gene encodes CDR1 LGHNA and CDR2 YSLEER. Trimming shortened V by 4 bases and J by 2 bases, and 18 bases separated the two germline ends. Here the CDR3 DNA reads TGCGCCAGCAGCCCAAGCTCCCTCGGGGAGGCCTACGAGCAGTACTTC. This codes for CASSPSSLGEAYEQYF.

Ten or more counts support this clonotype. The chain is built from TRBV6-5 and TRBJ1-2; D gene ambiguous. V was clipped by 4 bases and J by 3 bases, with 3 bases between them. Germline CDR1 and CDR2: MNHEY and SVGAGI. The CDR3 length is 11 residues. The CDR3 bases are TGTGCCAGCAGTTCCCACTATGGCTACACCTTC. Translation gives CASSSHYGYTF.

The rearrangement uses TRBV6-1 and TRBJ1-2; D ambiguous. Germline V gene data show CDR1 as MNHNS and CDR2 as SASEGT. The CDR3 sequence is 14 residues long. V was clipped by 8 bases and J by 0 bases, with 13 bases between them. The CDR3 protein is CASEEMGANYGYTF. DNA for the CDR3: TGTGCCAGCGAGGAGATGGGAGCTAACTATGGCTACACCTTC.

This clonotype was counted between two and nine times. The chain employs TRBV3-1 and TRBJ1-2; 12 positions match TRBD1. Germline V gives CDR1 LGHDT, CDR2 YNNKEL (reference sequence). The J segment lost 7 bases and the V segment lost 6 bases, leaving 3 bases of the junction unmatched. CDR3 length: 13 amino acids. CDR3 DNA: TGTGCCAGCAGAGGGACAGGGGGCTTTGGCTACACCTTC. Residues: CASRGTGGFGYTF.

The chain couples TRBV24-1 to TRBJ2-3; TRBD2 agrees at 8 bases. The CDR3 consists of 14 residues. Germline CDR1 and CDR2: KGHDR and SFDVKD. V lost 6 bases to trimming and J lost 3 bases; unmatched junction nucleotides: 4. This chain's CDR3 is CATSIREGTDTQYF. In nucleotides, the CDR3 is TGTGCCACCAGTATCCGGGAGGGGACAGATACGCAGTATTTT.